These 27 T cell receptor beta chains originate from one sample sequenced in a study of technical replicates of blood from a handful of donors. Measured with immunoSEQ multiplex PCR; TCRdb has only the in-frame clones, and not every one. The repertoire holds tens of thousands of clones, with 90% to 98% as singletons. The sample was T cells isolated from PBMCs. These receptors originate from a human donor in good health.

The V and J genes are TRBV5-1 and TRBJ1-1; 7 nucleotides line up with TRBD1. Trimming at V came to 3 bases and at J to 6 bases, leaving 8 bases not matched to a gene. CDR3 length: 14 residues. Germline V gene sequence: CDR1 SGHRS, CDR2 YFSETQ. The CDR3 region has the DNA TGCGCCAGCAGCTCATTGACAGGGCCCGCTGAAGCTTTCTTT. Amino acids: CASSSLTGPAEAFF.

The chain is built from TRBV11-2 and TRBJ2-7, with 11 bases aligning to TRBD2. The V segment lost 6 bases and the J segment 4 bases; nucleotides outside the gene matches: 17. The germline V gene encodes CDR1 SGHAT and CDR2 FQNNGV. The CDR3 loop spans 18 amino acids. The CDR3 spells CASRWKGLADLSGYEQYF. The CDR3 nucleotides are TGTGCCAGCAGATGGAAGGGACTAGCGGACTTATCGGGGTACGAGCAGTACTTC.

The chain carries TRBV7-9 and TRBJ2-1, with 8 bases fitting TRBD2. The CDR3 totals 17 residues. Germline V gives CDR1 SEHNR, CDR2 FQNEAQ (reference sequence). The J segment lost 7 bases and the V segment lost 6 bases, leaving 17 bases of the junction unmatched. The CDR3 spells CASRRPVGREVMNEQFF. The CDR3 bases are TGTGCCAGCAGGCGTCCGGTCGGGCGGGAGGTTATGAATGAGCAGTTCTTC.

The gene calls are TRBV29-1 and TRBJ1-2; possibly TRBD1 for D (6 bases). The CDR3 consists of 13 residues. Trimming took 4 bases from V and 4 from J, leaving 13 bases between them. The germline CDR1 and CDR2 sequences are SQVTM and ANQGSEA. The CDR3 protein is CSVVWPQGYGYTF. The DNA for the CDR3 is TGCAGCGTTGTTTGGCCACAGGGCTATGGCTACACCTTC.

The genes are TRBV11-3 and TRBJ1-3, with 7 nucleotides matching TRBD1. The CDR3 contains 17 residues. V gave up 1 base and J gave up 2 bases; unmatched junction bases: 8. CDR1 and CDR2 (germline): SGHNT, YENEEA. The CDR3 nucleotides read TGTGCCAGCAGCTTAGCGCTGGAGGGGGCGCCTGGAAACACCATATATTTT. It translates to CASSLALEGAPGNTIYF.

This clone was recorded only once. The chain joins TRBV7-9 to TRBJ2-2; 10 bases match TRBD2. Germline V gene lookup returns CDR1 SEHNR and CDR2 FQNEAQ (reference sequence). V lost 2 bases and J lost 6; bases outside the gene matches: 9. The CDR3 covers 17 residues. This chain's CDR3 is CASSLNPSGSNPGELFF. In DNA form, the CDR3 reads TGTGCCAGCAGCTTAAATCCTAGCGGGAGTAATCCCGGGGAGCTGTTTTTT.

This clone has just one count. V is TRBV5-1 and J is TRBJ2-3; the match to TRBD1 covers 9 bases. CDR1 is SGHRS, CDR2 YFSETQ, per germline. The CDR3 sequence is 14 residues long. V was clipped by 6 bases and J by 1 base; unmatched bases: 3. The CDR3 sequence: CASTGTGRTDTQYF. The CDR3 DNA follows: TGCGCCAGCACCGGGACAGGGCGCACAGATACGCAGTATTTT. Based on the CDR3 plus reference TRBV5-1 and TRBJ2-3, the full variable domain is KAGVTQTPRYLIKTRGQQVTLSCSPISGHRSVSWYQQTPGQGLQFLFEYFSETQRNKGNFPGRFSGRQFSNSRSEMNVSTLELGDSALYLCASTGTGRTDTQYFGPGTRLTVL.

The gene calls are TRBV6-1 and TRBJ1-2, with TRBD1 matching 8 bases. CDR1 MNHNS and CDR2 SASEGT come from the germline V gene. This CDR3 is built from 15 residues. Trimming at V came to 3 bases and at J to 2 bases, leaving 5 bases not matched to a gene. The CDR3 sequence: CASSDIGDRNYGYTF. The CDR3 coding sequence is TGTGCCAGCAGTGATATCGGGGACAGGAACTATGGCTACACCTTC.

The chain recombines TRBV29-1 with TRBJ1-1; 7 bases fit TRBD1. The CDR3 is 13 amino acids. Trimming cost V 5 bases and J 0 bases; bases outside gene matches: 3. The germline CDR1 and CDR2 sequences are SQVTM and ANQGSEA. In nucleotides, the CDR3 is TGCAGCGTTACAGGGGCGCTGAACACTGAAGCTTTCTTT. This encodes CSVTGALNTEAFF.

The CDR3 DNA reads as TGTGCCAGCAGGGTACAGGGCCCCACAGATACGCAGTATTTT. The encoded protein is CASRVQGPTDTQYF. V usage is TRBV2 and J usage is TRBJ2-3, with D perhaps TRBD1 (6 bases). This CDR3 is built from 14 residues. Germline lookup yields CDR1 SNHLY and CDR2 FYNNEI. The V and J ends lost 6 bases and 2 bases respectively, with 12 bases between them.

This clone was seen just once. The rearrangement links TRBV2 to TRBJ2-3, with D tentatively TRBD2 (6 bases). The CDR3 sequence is 13 residues long. The V and J ends lost 2 bases and 6 bases respectively, with 9 bases between them. Looked up from germline, CDR1 is SNHLY and CDR2 is FYNNEI. CDR3 coding DNA: TGTGCCAGCAGTGAAACAGGAGGGGATACGCAGTATTTT. As protein: CASSETGGDTQYF.

The rearrangement uses TRBV29-1 and TRBJ2-1; 12 nucleotides match TRBD2. The CDR3 consists of 15 residues. The trim removed 7 bases at V and 5 bases at J, leaving 9 bases unmatched. Looked up from germline, CDR1 is SQVTM and CDR2 is ANQGSEA. The CDR3, as DNA: TGCAGCGCGGGACTAGCGGGTCCCCCTAACAATGAGCAGTTCTTC. Amino acid sequence: CSAGLAGPPNNEQFF.

The V call is TRBV2, the J call TRBJ1-1; 7 nucleotides line up with TRBD1. The CDR3 is 13 amino acids. V dropped 6 bases and J dropped 4; count of bases not matched to a gene: 5. The germline V gene encodes CDR1 SNHLY and CDR2 FYNNEI. CDR3 in amino acids: CASRYPGGTEAFF. CDR3 bases: TGTGCCAGCAGGTATCCAGGGGGCACTGAAGCTTTCTTT.

The rearrangement links TRBV18 to TRBJ1-5, with 9 bases aligning to TRBD1. Germline values: CDR1 KGHSH, CDR2 LQKENI. V trimming: 2 bases; J trimming: 0 bases; junction bases outside the gene matches: 2. This CDR3 contains 16 residues. In nucleotides, the CDR3 is TGTGCCAGCTCACCAAGGGGACAGGGTAGCAATCAGCCCCAGCATTTT. As protein: CASSPRGQGSNQPQHF.

This chain joins TRBV5-6 and TRBJ1-2; D may be TRBD1 (6 bases). Trimming stripped 4 bases from V and 6 bases from J, with 13 bases between. The CDR3 has 13 residues. The V gene's germline CDR1 is SGHDT and CDR2 YYEEEE. The CDR3 reads CASSPLRGHGYTF. DNA of the CDR3: TGTGCCAGCAGCCCGCTCAGGGGCCATGGCTACACCTTC.

The V and J genes are TRBV5-4 and TRBJ2-3; 9 bases align to TRBD2. J gave up 1 base and V 3 bases, and 6 bases lay outside the gene matches. The germline CDR1 and CDR2 sequences are SGHNT and YYREEE (reference sequence). The CDR3 covers 16 residues. CDR3 sequence (DNA): TGTGCCAGCAGCTCACGCGTAGCGGGGGGCACAGATACGCAGTATTTT. Its translation is CASSSRVAGGTDTQYF.

V is TRBV7-2 and J is TRBJ1-1, with unresolved D. V was cut by 6 bases and J by 8 bases, with 13 bases left in between. CDR1 and CDR2 (germline): SGHTA, FQGNSA. The CDR3 has 12 amino acids. As DNA, the CDR3 is TGTGCCAGCAGGGGTCAGGCAAAAGAAGCTTTCTTT. It encodes CASRGQAKEAFF.

The chain has TRBV5-1 and TRBJ2-1, with D perhaps TRBD1 (5 bases). There are 18 residues in the CDR3. Germline V gene sequence: CDR1 SGHRS, CDR2 YFSETQ. V was pared by 4 bases and J by 0 bases, with 20 bases between. CDR3 sequence: CASSLDRDRQGSYNEQFF. The CDR3 DNA sequence: TGCGCCAGCAGCCTTGACAGAGATCGGCAGGGCTCCTACAATGAGCAGTTCTTC.

This rearrangement joins TRBV10-3 to TRBJ2-2; D gene unclear. Trimming took off 10 bases at V and 5 bases at J, with 11 bases between the two ends. CDR1 is ENHRY and CDR2 is SYGVKD in the germline V gene. The CDR3 is made up of 12 amino acids. CDR3 amino acids: CATDPGTGELFF. As DNA, the CDR3 is TGTGCCACTGATCCCGGGACCGGGGAGCTGTTTTTT.

This clone showed up just once. V and J are TRBV11-2 and TRBJ1-2; no reliable D call. CDR3 length: 13 residues. Trimming took off 4 bases at V and 6 bases at J, with 12 bases between the two ends. Germline V lookup: CDR1 SGHAT, CDR2 FQNNGV. Here the CDR3 DNA reads TGTGCCAGCAGCTCGCCCGCCGGGGATGGCTACACCTTC. Encoded protein: CASSSPAGDGYTF.

The CDR3 is CASSFGQGAWGYTF. DNA for the CDR3: TGTGCCAGCAGCTTCGGACAGGGGGCTTGGGGCTACACCTTC. The rearrangement joins TRBV11-1 to TRBJ1-2; TRBD1 aligns across 11 bases. After removal of 3 bases from V and 8 bases from J, the junction contained 5 bases not matched to a gene. The CDR3 extends over 14 amino acids. Germline V gene sequence: CDR1 SGHAT, CDR2 FQDESV (reference sequence). The variable domain in full, completed from reference TRBV11-1 and TRBJ1-2, reads EAEVAQSPRYKITEKSQAVAFWCDPISGHATLYWYRQILGQGPELLVQFQDESVVDDSQLPKDRFSAERLKGVDSTLKIQPAELGDSAMYLCASSFGQGAWGYTFGSGTRLTVV.

This chain connects TRBV7-9 to TRBJ2-7; a weak D match, TRBD2 (7 bases). Trimming cost V 1 base and J 6 bases, with 10 bases left between them. Germline CDR1 and CDR2: SEHNR and FQNEAQ (reference sequence). CDR3 length: 13 residues. The CDR3 bases are TGTGCCAGCAGCTTAGACGGGGGGCTCGAGCAGTACTTC. Its translation: CASSLDGGLEQYF.

The chain carries TRBV5-5 and TRBJ1-5; no clear D gene. The CDR3 has 15 residues. The germline gives CDR1 SGHKS, CDR2 YYEKEE (reference sequence). Trimming removed 4 bases at V and 0 bases at J, with 11 bases between. The CDR3 protein is CASSKIDYSNQPQHF. CDR3 DNA: TGTGCCAGCAGCAAGATAGACTATAGCAATCAGCCCCAGCATTTT. Complete variable domain (other parts from reference TRBV5-5 and TRBJ1-5): DAGVTQSPTHLIKTRGQQVTLRCSPISGHKSVSWYQQVLGQGPQFIFQYYEKEERGRGNFPDRFSARQFPNYSSELNVNALLLGDSALYLCASSKIDYSNQPQHFGDGTRLSIL.

The gene calls are TRBV27 and TRBJ2-3; 7 nucleotides match TRBD2. Germline V gene data show CDR1 as MNHEY and CDR2 as SMNVEV (reference sequence). CDR3 length: 15 amino acids. Losses at the gene ends were 3 bases for V and 5 bases for J; bases not matched to a gene: 8. CDR3 in amino acids: CASSFLRERIDTQYF. The CDR3 nucleotides read TGTGCCAGCAGTTTTCTGCGGGAGCGGATAGATACGCAGTATTTT.

J is TRBJ2-6 and V is TRBV30; unclear D gene. Germline CDR1 GTSNPN, CDR2 SVGIG (reference sequence). The V end was cut by 6 bases, the J end by 1 base, with 7 bases between. The CDR3 runs to 13 residues. In DNA, the CDR3 is TGTGCCTGTTCTAGGTCTGGGGCCAACGTCCTGACTTTC. It is translated as CACSRSGANVLTF.

The V gene is TRBV19, the J gene TRBJ1-2; D not certain. The germline V gene encodes CDR1 LNHDA and CDR2 SQIVND (reference sequence). The V gene lost 7 bases and the J gene lost 4 bases, with 10 bases spanning the gap. The CDR3 contains 12 residues. CDR3 nucleotide sequence: TGTGCCAGTATCGGAGCAGTCTATGGCTACACCTTC. Its protein is CASIGAVYGYTF. Filled out from reference TRBV19 and TRBJ1-2, the complete variable domain reads DGGITQSPKYLFRKEGQNVTLSCEQNLNHDAMYWYRQDPGQGLRLIYYSQIVNDFQKGDIAEGYSVSREKKESFPLTVTSAQKNPTAFYLCASIGAVYGYTFGSGTRLTVV.

The chain joins TRBV27 to TRBJ2-3; the D gene is possibly TRBD2 (6 bases). V gave up 8 bases and J gave up 1 base, with 16 bases separating them. The CDR3 covers 15 residues. CDR1 and CDR2 from the germline V gene are MNHEY and SMNVEV (reference sequence). CDR3 loop: CASSRLGRGTDTQYF. CDR3 in DNA: TGTGCCAGCTCCAGACTAGGAAGGGGCACAGATACGCAGTATTTT.